This TCR beta chain was identified in a study of neurological immune-mediated disorders. As to this clonotype: What it binds is unknown. A much larger clone lies one base from this, so it may be a read error.

Synthesis of cDNA was accomplished via 5'RACE employing 10-nucleotide random UMIs. Via MiXCR, TCRdb re-called the 5' RACE reads, giving one row per CDR3 protein. The profile shows roughly 50,000 distinct CDR3 sequences, 15% to 20% of them singletons. The unsorted libraries originated from 2 million PBMCs kept at -80 C. Findings and limits, study-wide: There were no CDR3 amino acid sequences shared by expanded clones across subjects, a result suggesting private repertoires in all groups.

Trimming shortened V by 5 bases and J by 3 bases, and 23 bases separated the two germline ends. This CDR3 spans 17 amino acids. Per the germline V gene, CDR1 is SGHAT and CDR2 is FQDESV (reference sequence). This clonotype was obtained from a man in his sixties in good health. The J gene is TRBJ2-7, the V gene TRBV11-1; tentative D call: TRBD2 (6 bases). Material for sequencing was PBMCs. The CDR3 is CASSPMAYSAGSYEQYF. The CDR3 DNA is TGTGCCAGCAGCCCCATGGCTTACAGTGCGGGGAGCTACGAGCAGTACTTC.